Here is one T cell receptor beta chain with its context. Original handling: It was from reference gene primer amplification that nucleated cell counts were estimated. Libraries were prepared by immunoSEQ multiplex PCR; TCRdb keeps only in-frame clonotypes and omits some of them. That table supplies the V and J calls and clone size; D and trimming were determined from the DNA. The repertoire holds 150,000 to 200,000 clones, about 90% seen once, with approximately 11% in the top ten. From germline, CDR1 is MNHEY and CDR2 SVGAGI. The CDR3 loop spans 13 amino acids. The V gene end was trimmed by 10 bases and the J gene end by 7 bases; junction bases not matched to a gene: 7. The sample is drawn from a study of blood T cell repertoires in COVID-19. Whole-study context: Sites across the United States, Italy and Spain contributed samples from acute and convalescent COVID-19. The analysed material was cDNA or gDNA that came from T cells, B-cell-depleted T cells, or PBMCs.

The Seattle site enrolled patients during active infection and followed them longitudinally. The chain carries TRBV6-5 and TRBJ2-7, with 13 positions matching TRBD2. Sequencing was done on a sample of peripheral blood. The TCR was taken from a woman aged 55-69 years with COVID-19, enrolled during active disease. In DNA form, the CDR3 reads TGTGCCACCGCAAGGACTAGCGGGAGTGAGCAGTACTTC. Encoded protein: CATARTSGSEQYF.